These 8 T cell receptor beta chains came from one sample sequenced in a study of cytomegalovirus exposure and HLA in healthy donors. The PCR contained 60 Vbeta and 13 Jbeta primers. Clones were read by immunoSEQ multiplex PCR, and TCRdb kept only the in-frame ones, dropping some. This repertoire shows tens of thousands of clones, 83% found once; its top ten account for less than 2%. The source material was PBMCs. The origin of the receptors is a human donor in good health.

CDR3 nucleotide sequence: TGTGCCAGTAGTGGCCGGGAGGCAGGCACAGATACGCAGTATTTT. Translation: CASSGREAGTDTQYF. The rearrangement joins TRBV19 to TRBJ2-3; 7 bases fit TRBD2. Germline V gene lookup returns CDR1 LNHDA and CDR2 SQIVND (reference sequence). The CDR3 spans 15 residues. Trimming at V came to 5 bases and at J to 1 base, leaving 6 bases not matched to a gene.

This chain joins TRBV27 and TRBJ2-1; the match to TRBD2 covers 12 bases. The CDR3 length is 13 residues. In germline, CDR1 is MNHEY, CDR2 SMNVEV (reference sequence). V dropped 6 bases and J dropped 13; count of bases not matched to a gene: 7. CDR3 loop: CASSLLAGGIQFF. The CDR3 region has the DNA TGTGCCAGCAGCTTACTAGCGGGAGGAATCCAGTTCTTC.

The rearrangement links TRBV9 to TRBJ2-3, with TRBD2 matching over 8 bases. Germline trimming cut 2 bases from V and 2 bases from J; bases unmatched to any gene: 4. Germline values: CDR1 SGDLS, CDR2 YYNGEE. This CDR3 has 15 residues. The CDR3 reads CASSVLTSATDTQYF. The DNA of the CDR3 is TGTGCCAGCAGCGTGTTGACTAGCGCCACAGATACGCAGTATTTT.

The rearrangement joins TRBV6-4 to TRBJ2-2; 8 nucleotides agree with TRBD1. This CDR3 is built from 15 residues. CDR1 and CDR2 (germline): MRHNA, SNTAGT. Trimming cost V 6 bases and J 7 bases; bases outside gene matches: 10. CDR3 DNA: TGTGCCAGCAGCACGACAGGGGAGGATAACGGGGAGCTGTTTTTT. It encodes CASSTTGEDNGELFF.

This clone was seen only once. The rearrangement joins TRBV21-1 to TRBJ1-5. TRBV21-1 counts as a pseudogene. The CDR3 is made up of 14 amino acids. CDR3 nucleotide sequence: TGTGCCAGCAGCATTTGGTCGGGGGTACAGCCCCAGCATTTT. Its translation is CASSIWSGVQPQHF.

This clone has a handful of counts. The CDR3 loop reads CSVGRGQVSDTQYF. DNA of the CDR3: TGCAGCGTTGGGCGTGGACAGGTCTCAGATACGCAGTATTTT. The chain combines TRBV29-1 with TRBJ2-3, with TRBD1 matching over 7 bases. The CDR3 has 14 amino acids. CDR1 and CDR2 from the germline V gene are SQVTM and ANQGSEA. The V gene end was trimmed by 4 bases and the J gene end by 4 bases; junction bases not matched to a gene: 8.

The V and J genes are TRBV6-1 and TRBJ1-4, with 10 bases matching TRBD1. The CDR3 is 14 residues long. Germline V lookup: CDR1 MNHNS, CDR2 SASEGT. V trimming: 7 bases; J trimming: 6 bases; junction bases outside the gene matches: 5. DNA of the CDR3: TGTGCCAGCACCATGACAGGGGGCTATGAAAAACTGTTTTTT. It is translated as CASTMTGGYEKLFF.

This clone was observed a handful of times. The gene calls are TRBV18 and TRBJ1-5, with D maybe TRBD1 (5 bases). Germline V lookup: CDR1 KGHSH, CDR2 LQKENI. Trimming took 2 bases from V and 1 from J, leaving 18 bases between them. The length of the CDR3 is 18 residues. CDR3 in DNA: TGTGCCAGCTCACCAGAGATGCTTCAGGGAAGGAGCAATCAGCCCCAGCATTTT. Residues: CASSPEMLQGRSNQPQHF.